This T cell receptor beta chain was profiled in a study of shared clonotypes between healthy human individuals (TCRdb year 2020). For the wider study: The cohort included a few men and a couple of women between 18 and 49 years of age. For each donor, three plates each were used for CD4 naive and CD4 memory, two plates were used for CD8 naive, and one plate was used for CD8 memory. To estimate repertoire size and how much clonotypes are shared between individuals, the study performed deep sequencing of blood TCR repertoires from a few healthy adults. To increase sequencing depth and limit assay-specific biases, TCR repertoire library preparation and sequencing were carried out by different laboratories using diverse techniques. Per donor, leukapheresis produced somewhere between about 0.9 and 9 billion PBMCs. Results and caveats for the whole study, not just this receptor: Larger estimated clonotype richness was generally found for naive subsets than for memory subsets. The genetic and exposure-history diversity represented was limited by the small number of donors. Pairwise subsampling led to the expectation that sequencing depth would affect the degree of clonotype sharing among donors. Clonotypes shared by all four sorted-subset donors showed higher generation probabilities than non-shared clonotypes. Sampling was restricted to blood, and TCR repertoires in tissues likely differ from the TCR repertoires found in blood. Even with the large sequencing depth, rarefaction of the sorted-subset datasets indicated that sequencing was incomplete. Across a few donors, around 5.4% of naive CD4, approximately 4% of naive CD8, 2.3% of memory CD4, and 0.4% to 0.45% of memory CD8 clonotypes were shared.

Healthy HIV-negative adults with no recently reported acute infections or vaccinations were included as donors. Only Caucasian adults living in Nashville, Tennessee, USA were represented among the donors. CD4+ T cells were enriched by magnetic negative selection; naive cells were then positively selected on CD45RA, and the negative fraction formed the memory subset. After blood collection by leukapheresis, PBMCs were isolated using Ficoll-Histopaque density gradient centrifugation and then cryopreserved in the vapor phase of liquid nitrogen. Analytical flow cytometry was used to check the purity and quantity of every magnetically sorted T cell population. Genomic DNA was isolated from every sorted fraction and measured by UV absorbance on a Nanodrop 2000c. The CDR3 contains 14 residues, cysteine and phenylalanine counted. Only the CDR3 portion is preserved as DNA: 42 bases, with reading frame beginning at the first base. The germline V end is reduced by 5 bases and the J end by 3 bases; junction bases left unmatched: 4. The germline V gene gives CDR1 as SGDLS and CDR2 as YYNGEE.

TCR CDR3 regions were amplified from genomic DNA by multiplex PCR using the deep immunoSEQ assay. Genomic DNA extracted from each cell subset was distributed evenly over all wells of several immunoSEQ 96-well plates, and each plate served as one replicate. Each replicate PCR for sorted subsets received 150 to 250 ng genomic DNA, equal to tens of thousands of T cell genomes. Purified libraries were quantified with a Qubit 3.0 fluorometer, sized on a Bioanalyzer 2100, and re-quantified with the KAPA Library Quantification kit. A separate single-read 150-cycle Illumina NextSeq 550 flow cell was used to sequence each immunoSEQ 96-well plate. The original pipeline was this. Because the immunoSEQ output included only junctional sequences and no quality scores, the filtering could not be the same as the filtering used for full-length reads. Sequences were annotated with PyIR, a Python wrapper for IgBLAST v1.9, using IMGT germline references to assign V/J genes and CDR3. Reads were filtered out if the reads had weak V/J assignments (E-value above 1e-6), no CDR3, stop codons, out-of-frame junctions, or ambiguous translated residues. V3J clonotypes were defined by identical inferred V gene, J gene, and CDR3 amino acid sequence. Percentage overlap between repertoires was computed as shared unique clonotypes divided by the size of the smaller repertoire. Repertoire richness was assessed with RTK rarefaction, the Chao1 estimator, and Recon v2.1 estimates of unobserved clonotypes. Generation probabilities for all TCRbeta clonotypes obtained by the gDNA method from a handful of donors were computed using OLGA. TCRdb took over this immuneACCESS table, retaining in-frame rearrangements with V and J assigned. Such tables are incomplete; in checked studies, under half of the missing clones stem from an unresolved V gene, and the remainder is unexplained. V and J calls plus clone size are reproduced from that table; the DNA served to infer D and trimming. In this sample the table shows some 1 million clones, roughly 70% of which occur a single time. The ten largest clones add up to about 1.5% of the sample.

To note about this clone: Its cognate antigen has yet to be identified. No quality values exist for individual bases; no much larger clone is one base distant.

Recombination linked TRBV9 to TRBJ2-2; 7 central bases correspond to TRBD2. The sequence came from a man between 18 and 29 years old in good health. The material sequenced was memory CD4+ T cells sorted from blood. Explained via the paper, the cell subset or site label denotes: CD45RA-negative fraction. CDR3 protein: CASRAGLYTGELFF. The nucleotide sequence is TGTGCCAGCAGAGCGGGACTTTACACCGGGGAGCTGTTTTTT.